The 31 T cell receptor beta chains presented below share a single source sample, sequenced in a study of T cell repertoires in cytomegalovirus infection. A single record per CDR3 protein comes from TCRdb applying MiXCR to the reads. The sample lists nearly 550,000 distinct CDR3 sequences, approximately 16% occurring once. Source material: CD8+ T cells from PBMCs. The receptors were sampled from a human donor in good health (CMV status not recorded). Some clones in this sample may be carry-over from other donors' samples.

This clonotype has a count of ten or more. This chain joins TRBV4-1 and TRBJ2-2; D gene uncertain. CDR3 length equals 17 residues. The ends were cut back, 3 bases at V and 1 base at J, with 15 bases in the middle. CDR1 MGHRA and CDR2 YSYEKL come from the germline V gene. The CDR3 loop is CASSHPSRTVNTGELFF. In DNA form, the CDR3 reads TGCGCCAGCAGCCACCCAAGTCGGACGGTGAACACCGGGGAGCTGTTTTTT.

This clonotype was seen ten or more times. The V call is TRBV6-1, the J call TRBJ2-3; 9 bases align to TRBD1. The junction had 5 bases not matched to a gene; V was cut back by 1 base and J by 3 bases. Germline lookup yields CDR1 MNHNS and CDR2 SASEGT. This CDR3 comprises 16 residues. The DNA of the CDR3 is TGTGCCAGCAGTGAAGTCCTACAGGGGGCAACAGATACGCAGTATTTT. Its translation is CASSEVLQGATDTQYF.

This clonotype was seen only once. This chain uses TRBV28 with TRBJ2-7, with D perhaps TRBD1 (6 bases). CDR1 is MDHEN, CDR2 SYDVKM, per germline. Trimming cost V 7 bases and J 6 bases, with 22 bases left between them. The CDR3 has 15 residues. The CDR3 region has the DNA TGTGCCAGCACTCCGGACAGTCGCTATCCTACCGAGCAGTACTTC. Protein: CASTPDSRYPTEQYF.

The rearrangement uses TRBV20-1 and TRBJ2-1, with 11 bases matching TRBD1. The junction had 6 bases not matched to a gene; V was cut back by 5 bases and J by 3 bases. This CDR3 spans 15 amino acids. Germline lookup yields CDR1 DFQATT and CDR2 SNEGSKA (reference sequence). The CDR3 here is CSAFRTGGIYNEQFF. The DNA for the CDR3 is TGCAGTGCTTTCCGGACAGGGGGCATCTACAATGAGCAGTTCTTC.

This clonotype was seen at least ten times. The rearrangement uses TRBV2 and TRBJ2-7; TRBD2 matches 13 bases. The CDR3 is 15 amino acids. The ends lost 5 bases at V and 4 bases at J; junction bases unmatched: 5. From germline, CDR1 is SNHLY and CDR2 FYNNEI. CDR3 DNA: TGTGCCAGCAGTTCCGGGACTAGCGGGATATACGAGCAGTACTTC. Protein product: CASSSGTSGIYEQYF.

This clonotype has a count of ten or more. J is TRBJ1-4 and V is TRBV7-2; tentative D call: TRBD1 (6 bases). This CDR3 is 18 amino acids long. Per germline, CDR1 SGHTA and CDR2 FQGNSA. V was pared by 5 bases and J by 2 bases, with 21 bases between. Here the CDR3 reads CASSLTRGVVGTNEKLFF. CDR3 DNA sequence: TGTGCCAGCAGCCTCACAAGGGGGGTAGTGGGGACTAATGAAAAACTGTTTTTT.

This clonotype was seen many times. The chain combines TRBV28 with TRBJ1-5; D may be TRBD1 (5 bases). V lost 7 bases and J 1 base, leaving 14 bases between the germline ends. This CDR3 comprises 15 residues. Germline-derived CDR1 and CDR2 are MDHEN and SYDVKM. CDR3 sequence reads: CASKRLRDSNQPQHF. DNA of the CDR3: TGTGCCAGCAAACGGCTCAGGGACAGCAATCAGCCCCAGCATTTT. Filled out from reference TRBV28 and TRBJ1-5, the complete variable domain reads DVKVTQSSRYLVKRTGEKVFLECVQDMDHENMFWYRQDPGLGLRLIYFSYDVKMKEKGDIPEGYSVSREKKERFSLILESASTNQTSMYLCASKRLRDSNQPQHFGDGTRLSIL.

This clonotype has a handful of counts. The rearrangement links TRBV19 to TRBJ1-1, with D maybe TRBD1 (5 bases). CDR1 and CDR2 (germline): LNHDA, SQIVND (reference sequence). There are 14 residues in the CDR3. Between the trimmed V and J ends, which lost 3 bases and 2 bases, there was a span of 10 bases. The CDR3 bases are TGTGCCAGTAGTATCGGTCGGGGCAACACTGAAGCTTTCTTT. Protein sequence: CASSIGRGNTEAFF.

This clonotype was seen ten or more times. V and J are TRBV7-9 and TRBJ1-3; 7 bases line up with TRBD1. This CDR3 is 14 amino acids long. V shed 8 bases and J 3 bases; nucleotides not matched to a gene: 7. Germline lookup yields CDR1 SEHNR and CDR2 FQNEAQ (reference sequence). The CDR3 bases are TGTGCCAGCCGCTCTACAGGGGATGGAAACACCATATATTTT. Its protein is CASRSTGDGNTIYF.

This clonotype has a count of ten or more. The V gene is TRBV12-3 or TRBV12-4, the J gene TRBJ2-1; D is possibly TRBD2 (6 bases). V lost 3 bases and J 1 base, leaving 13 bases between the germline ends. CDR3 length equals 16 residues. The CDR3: CASSFSGATSYNEQFF. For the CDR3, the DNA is TGTGCCAGCAGTTTTAGCGGAGCCACTTCCTACAATGAGCAGTTCTTC.

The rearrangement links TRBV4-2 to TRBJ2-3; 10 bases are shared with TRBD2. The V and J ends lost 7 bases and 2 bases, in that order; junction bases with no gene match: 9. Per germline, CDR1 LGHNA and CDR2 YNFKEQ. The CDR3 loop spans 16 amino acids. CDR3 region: CASNPSLAGATDTQYF. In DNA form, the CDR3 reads TGTGCCAGCAACCCTTCCCTAGCGGGGGCCACAGATACGCAGTATTTT.

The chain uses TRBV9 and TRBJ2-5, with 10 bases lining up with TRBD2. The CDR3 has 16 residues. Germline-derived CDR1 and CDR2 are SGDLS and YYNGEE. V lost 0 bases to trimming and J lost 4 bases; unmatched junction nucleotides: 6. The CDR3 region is CASSVVAGGIRETQYF. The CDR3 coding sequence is TGTGCCAGCAGCGTAGTAGCGGGGGGAATCCGAGAGACCCAGTACTTC.

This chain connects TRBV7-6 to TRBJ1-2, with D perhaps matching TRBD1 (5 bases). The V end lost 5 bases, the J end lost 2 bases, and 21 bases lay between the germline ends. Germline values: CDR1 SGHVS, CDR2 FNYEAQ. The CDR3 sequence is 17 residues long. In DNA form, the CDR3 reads TGTGCCAGCAGCAGTTCAAATTTTCCGGGACGGAACTATGGCTACACCTTC. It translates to CASSSSNFPGRNYGYTF.

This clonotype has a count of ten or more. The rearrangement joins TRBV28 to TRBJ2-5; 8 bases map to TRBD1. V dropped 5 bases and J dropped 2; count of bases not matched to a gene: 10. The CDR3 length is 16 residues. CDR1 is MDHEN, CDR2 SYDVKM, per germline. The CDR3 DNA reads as TGTGCCAGCAGTACAACAGGGGGGAACTATCAAGAGACCCAGTACTTC. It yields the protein CASSTTGGNYQETQYF.

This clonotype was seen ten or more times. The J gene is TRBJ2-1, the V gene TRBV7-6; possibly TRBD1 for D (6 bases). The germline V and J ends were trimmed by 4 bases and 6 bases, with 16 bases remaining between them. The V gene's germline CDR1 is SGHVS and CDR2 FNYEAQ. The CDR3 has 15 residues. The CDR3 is CASSSPPSGVNEQFF. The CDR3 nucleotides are TGTGCCAGCAGCTCCCCGCCTTCAGGGGTCAATGAGCAGTTCTTC.

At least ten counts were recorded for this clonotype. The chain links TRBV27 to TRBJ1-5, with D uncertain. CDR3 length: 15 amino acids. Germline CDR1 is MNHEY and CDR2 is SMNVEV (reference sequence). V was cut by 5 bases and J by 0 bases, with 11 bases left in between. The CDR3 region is CASSPTEYSNQPQHF. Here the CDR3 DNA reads TGTGCCAGCAGTCCCACAGAGTATAGCAATCAGCCCCAGCATTTT.

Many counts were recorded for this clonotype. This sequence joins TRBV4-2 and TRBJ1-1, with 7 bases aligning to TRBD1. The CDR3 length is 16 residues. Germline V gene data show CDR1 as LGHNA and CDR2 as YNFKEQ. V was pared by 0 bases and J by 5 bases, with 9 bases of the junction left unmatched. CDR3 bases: TGTGCCAGCAGCCAAGATCTAACCAGGGGGAGAACTGAAGCTTTCTTT. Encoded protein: CASSQDLTRGRTEAFF.

For the CDR3, the DNA is TGTGCCATCAGTCCGACTAGCGGGCGGCCCGGGGGGGATGAGCAGTTCTTC. Encoded protein: CAISPTSGRPGGDEQFF. The rearrangement joins TRBV10-3 to TRBJ2-1, with TRBD2 matching over 10 bases. J lost 8 bases, V lost 5 bases, and 15 bases had no gene match. CDR1 is ENHRY and CDR2 is SYGVKD in the germline V gene. This CDR3 comprises 17 residues.

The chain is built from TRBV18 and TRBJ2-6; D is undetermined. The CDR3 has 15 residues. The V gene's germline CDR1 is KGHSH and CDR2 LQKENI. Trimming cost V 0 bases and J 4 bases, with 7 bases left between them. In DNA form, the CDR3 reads TGTGCCAGCTCACCACCCGTGAACGGGGCCAACGTCCTGACTTTC. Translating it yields CASSPPVNGANVLTF.

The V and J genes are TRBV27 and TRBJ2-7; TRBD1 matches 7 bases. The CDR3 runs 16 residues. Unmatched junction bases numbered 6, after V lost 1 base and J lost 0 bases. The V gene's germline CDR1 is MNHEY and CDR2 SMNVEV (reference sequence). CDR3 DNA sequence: TGTGCCAGCAGTTTATTTAACAGGGGTAACTCCTACGAGCAGTACTTC. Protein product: CASSLFNRGNSYEQYF.

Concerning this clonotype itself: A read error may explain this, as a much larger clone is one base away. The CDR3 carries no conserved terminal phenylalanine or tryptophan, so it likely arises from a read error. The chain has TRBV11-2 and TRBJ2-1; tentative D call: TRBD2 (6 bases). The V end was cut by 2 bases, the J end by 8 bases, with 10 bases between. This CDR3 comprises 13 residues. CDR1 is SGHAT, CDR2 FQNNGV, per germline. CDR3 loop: CASSLWGVDEQFL. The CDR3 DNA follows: TGTGCCAGCAGCTTATGGGGGGTCGATGAGCAGTTCTTA.

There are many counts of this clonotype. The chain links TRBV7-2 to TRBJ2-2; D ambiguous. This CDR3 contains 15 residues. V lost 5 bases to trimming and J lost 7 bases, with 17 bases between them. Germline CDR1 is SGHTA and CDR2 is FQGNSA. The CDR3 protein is CASSPNPLRFGELFF. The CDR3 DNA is TGTGCCAGCAGCCCAAACCCCTTGAGATTCGGGGAGCTGTTTTTT.

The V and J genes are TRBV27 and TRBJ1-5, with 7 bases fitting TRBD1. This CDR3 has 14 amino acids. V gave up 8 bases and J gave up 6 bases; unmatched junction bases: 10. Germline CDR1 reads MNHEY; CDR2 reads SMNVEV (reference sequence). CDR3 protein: CASSFRGAVQPQHF. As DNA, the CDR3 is TGTGCCAGCTCGTTCAGGGGGGCAGTTCAGCCCCAGCATTTT.

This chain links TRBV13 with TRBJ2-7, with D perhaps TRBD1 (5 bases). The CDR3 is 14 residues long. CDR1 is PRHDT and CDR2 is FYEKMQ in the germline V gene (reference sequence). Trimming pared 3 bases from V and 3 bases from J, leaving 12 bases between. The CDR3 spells CASSFRAGIYEQYF. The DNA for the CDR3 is TGTGCCAGCAGCTTCCGCGCAGGGATCTACGAGCAGTACTTC.

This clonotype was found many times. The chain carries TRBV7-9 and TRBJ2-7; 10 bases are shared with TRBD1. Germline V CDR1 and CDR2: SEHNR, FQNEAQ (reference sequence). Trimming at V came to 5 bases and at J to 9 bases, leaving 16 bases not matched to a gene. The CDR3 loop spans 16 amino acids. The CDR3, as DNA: TGTGCCAGCAGCCCAGGGGACAGGGGATTCTACGAAGGGCAGTACTTC. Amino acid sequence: CASSPGDRGFYEGQYF.

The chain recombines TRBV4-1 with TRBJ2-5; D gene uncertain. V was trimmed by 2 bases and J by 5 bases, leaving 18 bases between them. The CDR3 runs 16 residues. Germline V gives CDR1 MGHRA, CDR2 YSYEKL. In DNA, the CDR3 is TGCGCCAGCAGCCAAATGGGGTCTATGGAAGGGGAGACCCAGTACTTC. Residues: CASSQMGSMEGETQYF.

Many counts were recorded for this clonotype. The CDR3 region has the DNA TGTGCCAGCAGCCCCACCAGGGGGGAATCGGGAAACATTCAGTACTTC. It translates to CASSPTRGESGNIQYF. The chain uses TRBV11-2 and TRBJ2-4, with a tentative D call TRBD1 (7 bases). This CDR3 has 16 amino acids. Germline V CDR1 and CDR2: SGHAT, FQNNGV. The V and J ends lost 5 bases and 6 bases respectively, with 20 bases between them.

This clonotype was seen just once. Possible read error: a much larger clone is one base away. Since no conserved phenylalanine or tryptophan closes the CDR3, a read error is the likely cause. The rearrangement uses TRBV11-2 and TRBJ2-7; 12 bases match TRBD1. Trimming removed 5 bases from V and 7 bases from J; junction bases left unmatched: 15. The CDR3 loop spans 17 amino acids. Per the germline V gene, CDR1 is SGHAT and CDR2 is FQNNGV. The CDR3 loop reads CASSPPGGWDRGLEQYY. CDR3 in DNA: TGTGCCAGCAGCCCACCGGGGGGATGGGACAGGGGGCTTGAGCAGTACTAC.

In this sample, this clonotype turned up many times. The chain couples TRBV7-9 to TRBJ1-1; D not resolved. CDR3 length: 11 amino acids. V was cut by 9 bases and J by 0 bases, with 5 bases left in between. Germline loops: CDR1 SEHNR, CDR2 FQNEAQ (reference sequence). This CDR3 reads CASQMNTEAFF. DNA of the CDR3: TGTGCCAGTCAAATGAACACTGAAGCTTTCTTT.

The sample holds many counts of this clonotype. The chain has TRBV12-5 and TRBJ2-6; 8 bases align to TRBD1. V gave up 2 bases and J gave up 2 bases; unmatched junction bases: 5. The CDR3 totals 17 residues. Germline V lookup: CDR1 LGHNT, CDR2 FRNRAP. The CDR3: CASGLPQGAAGANVLTF. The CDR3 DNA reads TGTGCTAGTGGTTTGCCCCAGGGGGCGGCTGGGGCCAACGTCCTGACTTTC. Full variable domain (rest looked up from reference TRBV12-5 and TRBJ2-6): DARVTQTPRHKVTEMGQEVTMRCQPILGHNTVFWYRQTMMQGLELLAYFRNRAPLDDSGMPKDRFSAEMPDATLATLKIQPSEPRDSAVYFCASGLPQGAAGANVLTFGAGSRLTVL.

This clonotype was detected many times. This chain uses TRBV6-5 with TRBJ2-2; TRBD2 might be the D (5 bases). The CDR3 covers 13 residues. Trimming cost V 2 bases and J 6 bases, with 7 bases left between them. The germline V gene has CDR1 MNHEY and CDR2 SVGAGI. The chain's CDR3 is CASSYRGSGELFF. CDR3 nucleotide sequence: TGTGCCAGCAGTTACCGGGGTTCCGGGGAGCTGTTTTTT.